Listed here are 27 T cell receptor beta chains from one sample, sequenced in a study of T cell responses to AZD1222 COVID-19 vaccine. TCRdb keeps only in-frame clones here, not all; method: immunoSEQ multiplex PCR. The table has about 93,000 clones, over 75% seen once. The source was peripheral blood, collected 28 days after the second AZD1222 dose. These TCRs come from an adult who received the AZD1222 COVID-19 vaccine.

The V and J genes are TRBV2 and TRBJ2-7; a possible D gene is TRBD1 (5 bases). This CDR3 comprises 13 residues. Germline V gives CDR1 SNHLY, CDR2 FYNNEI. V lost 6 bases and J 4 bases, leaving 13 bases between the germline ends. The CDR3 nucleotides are TGTGCCAGCAGAGATGACAGAAATTACGAGCAGTACTTC. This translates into CASRDDRNYEQYF.

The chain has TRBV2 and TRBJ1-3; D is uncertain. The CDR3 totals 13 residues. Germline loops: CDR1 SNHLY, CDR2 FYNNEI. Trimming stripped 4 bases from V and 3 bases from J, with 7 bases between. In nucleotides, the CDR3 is TGTGCCAGCAGTGCGAACCATGGAAACACCATATATTTT. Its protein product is CASSANHGNTIYF.

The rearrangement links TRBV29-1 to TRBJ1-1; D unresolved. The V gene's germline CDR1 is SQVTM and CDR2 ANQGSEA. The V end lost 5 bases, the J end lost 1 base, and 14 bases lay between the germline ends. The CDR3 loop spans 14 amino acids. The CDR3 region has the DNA TGCAGCGTTCACCTACTAAAGCGGAACACTGAAGCTTTCTTT. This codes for CSVHLLKRNTEAFF.

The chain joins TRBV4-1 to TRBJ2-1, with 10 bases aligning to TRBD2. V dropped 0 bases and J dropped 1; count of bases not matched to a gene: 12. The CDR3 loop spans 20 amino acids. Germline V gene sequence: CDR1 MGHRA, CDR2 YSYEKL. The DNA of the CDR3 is TGCGCCAGCAGCCAAGATCCATCTAGCGGGAGTTTGGAGTCCTACAATGAGCAGTTCTTC. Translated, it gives CASSQDPSSGSLESYNEQFF.

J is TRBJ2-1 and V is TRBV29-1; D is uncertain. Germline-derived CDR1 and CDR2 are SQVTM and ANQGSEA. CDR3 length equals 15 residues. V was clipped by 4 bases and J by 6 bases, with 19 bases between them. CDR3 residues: CSVVEQDLDVNEQFF. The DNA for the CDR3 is TGCAGCGTTGTAGAGCAGGATCTCGATGTCAATGAGCAGTTCTTC.

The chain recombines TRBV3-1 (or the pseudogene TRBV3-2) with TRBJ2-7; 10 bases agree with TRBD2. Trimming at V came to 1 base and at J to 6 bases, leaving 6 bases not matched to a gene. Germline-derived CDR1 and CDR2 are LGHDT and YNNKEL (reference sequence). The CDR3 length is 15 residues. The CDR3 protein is CASSQGWLAGVEQYF. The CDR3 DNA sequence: TGTGCCAGCAGCCAAGGTTGGCTAGCGGGAGTCGAGCAGTACTTC.

The CDR3 region is CASSPSPDRPQHF. The CDR3 region has the DNA TGTGCCAGCAGCCCGTCGCCGGACAGGCCCCAGCATTTT. The genes are TRBV3-1 (or the pseudogene TRBV3-2) and TRBJ1-5; D is perhaps TRBD1 (6 bases). Trimming removed 4 bases from V and 9 bases from J, with 13 bases in between. In germline, CDR1 is LGHDT, CDR2 YNNKEL (reference sequence). The CDR3 contains 13 residues.

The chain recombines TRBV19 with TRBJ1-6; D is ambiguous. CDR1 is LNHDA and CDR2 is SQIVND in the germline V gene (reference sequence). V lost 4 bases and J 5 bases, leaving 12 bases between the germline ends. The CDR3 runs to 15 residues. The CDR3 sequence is CASSNGLQNNSPLHF. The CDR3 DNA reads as TGTGCCAGTAGTAACGGTCTGCAAAATAATTCACCCCTCCACTTT.

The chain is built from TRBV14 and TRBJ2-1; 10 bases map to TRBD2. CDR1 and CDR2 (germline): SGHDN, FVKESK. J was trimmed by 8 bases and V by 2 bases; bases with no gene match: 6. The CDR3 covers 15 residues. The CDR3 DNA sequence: TGTGCCAGCAGCCAACTAGCGGGAGTCAGCGATGAGCAGTTCTTC. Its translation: CASSQLAGVSDEQFF.

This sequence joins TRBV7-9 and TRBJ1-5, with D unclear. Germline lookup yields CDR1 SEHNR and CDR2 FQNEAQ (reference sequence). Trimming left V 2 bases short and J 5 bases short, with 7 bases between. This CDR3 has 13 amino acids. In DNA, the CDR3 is TGTGCCAGCAGCTTAAAGGGTGATCAGCCCCAGCATTTT. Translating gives CASSLKGDQPQHF.

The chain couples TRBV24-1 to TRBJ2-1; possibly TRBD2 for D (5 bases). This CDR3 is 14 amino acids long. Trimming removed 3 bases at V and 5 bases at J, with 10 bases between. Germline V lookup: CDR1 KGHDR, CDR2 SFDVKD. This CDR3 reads CATSDVGGHNEQFF. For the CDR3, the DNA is TGTGCCACCAGTGATGTTGGAGGACACAATGAGCAGTTCTTC.

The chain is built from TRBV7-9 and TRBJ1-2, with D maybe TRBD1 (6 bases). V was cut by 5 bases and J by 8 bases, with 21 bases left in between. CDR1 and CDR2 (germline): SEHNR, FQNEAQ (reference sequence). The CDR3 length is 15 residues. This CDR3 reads CASSGRDTGFRGYTF. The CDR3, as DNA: TGTGCCAGCAGCGGCCGGGACACCGGATTCCGGGGCTACACCTTC.

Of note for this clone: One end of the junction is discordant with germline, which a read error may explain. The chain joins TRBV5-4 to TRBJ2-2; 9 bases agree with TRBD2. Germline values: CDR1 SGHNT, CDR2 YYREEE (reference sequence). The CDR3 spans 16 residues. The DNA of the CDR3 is TGTGCCAACAGCCCCGTAGCGGGAGTACTTTCCGGGGAGCTGTTTTTT. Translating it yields CANSPVAGVLSGELFF.

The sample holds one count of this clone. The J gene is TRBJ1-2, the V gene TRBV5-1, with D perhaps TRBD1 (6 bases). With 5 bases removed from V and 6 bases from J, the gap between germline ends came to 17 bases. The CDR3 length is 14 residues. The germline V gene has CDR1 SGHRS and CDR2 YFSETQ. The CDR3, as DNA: TGCGCCAGCAGTAATGGGGGGCTGAATGATGGCTACACCTTC. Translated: CASSNGGLNDGYTF.

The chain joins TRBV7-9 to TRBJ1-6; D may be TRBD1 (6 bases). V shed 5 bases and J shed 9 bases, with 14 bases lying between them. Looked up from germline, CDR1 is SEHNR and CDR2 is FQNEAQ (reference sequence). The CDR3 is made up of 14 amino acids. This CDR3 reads CASSPDSFASPLHF. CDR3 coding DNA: TGTGCCAGCAGCCCGGACAGCTTTGCTTCACCCCTCCACTTT.

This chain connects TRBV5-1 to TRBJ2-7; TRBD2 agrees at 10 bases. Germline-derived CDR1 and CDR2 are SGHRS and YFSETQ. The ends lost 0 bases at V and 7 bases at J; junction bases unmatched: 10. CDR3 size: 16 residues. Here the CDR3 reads CASSLDRLAGASEQYF. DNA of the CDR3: TGCGCCAGCAGCTTGGATCGGCTAGCGGGAGCGAGTGAGCAGTACTTC.

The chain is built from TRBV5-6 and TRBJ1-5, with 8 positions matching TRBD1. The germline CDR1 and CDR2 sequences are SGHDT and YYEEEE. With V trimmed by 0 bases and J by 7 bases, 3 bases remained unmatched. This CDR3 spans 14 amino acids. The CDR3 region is CASSLGQGSQPQHF. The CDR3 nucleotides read TGTGCCAGCAGCTTGGGACAGGGGAGCCAGCCCCAGCATTTT.

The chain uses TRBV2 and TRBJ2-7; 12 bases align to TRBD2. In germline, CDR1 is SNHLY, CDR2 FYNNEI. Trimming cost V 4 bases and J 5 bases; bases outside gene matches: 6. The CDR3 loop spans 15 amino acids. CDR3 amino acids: CASSAHGLAGHEQYF. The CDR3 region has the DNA TGTGCCAGCAGTGCTCACGGACTAGCGGGGCACGAGCAGTACTTC.

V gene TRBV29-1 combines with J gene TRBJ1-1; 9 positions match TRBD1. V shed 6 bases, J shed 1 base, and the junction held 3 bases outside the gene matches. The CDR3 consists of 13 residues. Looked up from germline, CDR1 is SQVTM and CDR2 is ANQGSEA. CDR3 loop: CSVWGQGNTEAFF. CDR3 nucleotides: TGCAGCGTGTGGGGACAGGGGAACACTGAAGCTTTCTTT.

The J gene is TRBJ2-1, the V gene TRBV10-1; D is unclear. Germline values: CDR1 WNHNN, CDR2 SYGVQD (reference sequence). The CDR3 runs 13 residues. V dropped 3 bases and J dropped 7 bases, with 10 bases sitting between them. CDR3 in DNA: TGCGCCAGCAGTGACAGGCTACCAAATGAGCAGTTCTTC. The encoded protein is CASSDRLPNEQFF.

The DNA for the CDR3 is TGTGCCAGCAGCGGGGACGGGGGCTCCTACGAGCAGTACTTC. Protein sequence: CASSGDGGSYEQYF. The chain carries TRBV11-2 and TRBJ2-7; D possibly corresponds to TRBD2 (6 bases). The V gene's germline CDR1 is SGHAT and CDR2 FQNNGV. V lost 5 bases to trimming and J lost 0 bases, with 11 bases between them. This CDR3 spans 14 amino acids.

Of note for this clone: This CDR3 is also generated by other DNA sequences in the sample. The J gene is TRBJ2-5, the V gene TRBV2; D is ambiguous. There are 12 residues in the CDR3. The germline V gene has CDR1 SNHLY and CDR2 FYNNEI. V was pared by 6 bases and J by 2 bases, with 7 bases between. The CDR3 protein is CASRRNQETQYF. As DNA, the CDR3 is TGTGCCAGCAGGCGGAATCAAGAGACCCAGTACTTC.

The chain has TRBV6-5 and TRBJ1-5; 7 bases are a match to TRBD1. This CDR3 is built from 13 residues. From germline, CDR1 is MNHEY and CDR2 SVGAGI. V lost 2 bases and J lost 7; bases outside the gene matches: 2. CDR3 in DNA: TGTGCCAGCAGTTACGGGACAGCCCAGCCCCAGCATTTT. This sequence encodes CASSYGTAQPQHF.

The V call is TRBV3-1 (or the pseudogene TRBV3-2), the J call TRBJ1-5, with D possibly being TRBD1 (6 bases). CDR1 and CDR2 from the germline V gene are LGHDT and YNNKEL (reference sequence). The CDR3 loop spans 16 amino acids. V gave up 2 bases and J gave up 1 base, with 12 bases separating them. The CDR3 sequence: CASSQSGTPSNQPQHF. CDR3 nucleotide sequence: TGTGCCAGCAGCCAATCAGGGACACCAAGCAATCAGCCCCAGCATTTT.

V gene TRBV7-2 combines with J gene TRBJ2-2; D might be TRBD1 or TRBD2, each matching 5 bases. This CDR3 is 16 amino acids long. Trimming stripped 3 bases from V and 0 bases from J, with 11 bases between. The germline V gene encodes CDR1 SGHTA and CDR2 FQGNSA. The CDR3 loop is CASSLTGTPNTGELFF. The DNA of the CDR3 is TGTGCCAGCAGCTTGACCGGGACCCCGAACACCGGGGAGCTGTTTTTT.

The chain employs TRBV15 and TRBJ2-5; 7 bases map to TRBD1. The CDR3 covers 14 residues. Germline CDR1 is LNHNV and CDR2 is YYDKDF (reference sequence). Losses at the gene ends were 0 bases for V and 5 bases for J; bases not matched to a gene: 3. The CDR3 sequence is CATSRDRGRETQYF. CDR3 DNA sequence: TGTGCCACCAGCAGAGATAGGGGGCGGGAGACCCAGTACTTC.

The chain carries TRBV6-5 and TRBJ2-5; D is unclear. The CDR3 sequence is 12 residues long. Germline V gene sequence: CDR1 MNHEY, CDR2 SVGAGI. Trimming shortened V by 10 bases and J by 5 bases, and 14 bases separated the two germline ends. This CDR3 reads CATNSRRETQYF. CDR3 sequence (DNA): TGTGCCACCAACTCACGGCGGGAGACCCAGTACTTC.